This TCR beta chain was identified in a study of blood T cells in healthy people across ages. This clonotype turned up a few times. Its antigen remains unknown. The use of a sample-barcoded 5' primer and a J-beta primer mix characterized a second PCR of 7 to 11 cycles. The authors tagged each cDNA molecule using a template-switch adaptor with 12 random nucleotides. Each CDR3 protein gets one entry after TCRdb re-called the 5' RACE reads with MiXCR. The table has more than 650,000 distinct CDR3 sequences, about a fifth seen once. Study-wide results and caveats: Because sorting was not performed, PBMCs prevented conclusive naive versus antigen-experienced comparison. More naive CD4+ cells and higher diversity marked long-lived donors relative to aged donors. Total diversity from one million sequenced T cells was likely underestimated.

The germline V gene encodes CDR1 SGHTS and CDR2 YDEGEE. This CDR3 has 18 residues. Trimming removed 0 bases from V and 0 bases from J, with 18 bases in between. The clonotype originates from a man between 65 and 80 years old in good health. Sequences were obtained from blood. The rearrangement links TRBV5-8 to TRBJ2-5; D gene unclear. CDR3 in DNA: TGTGCCAGCAGCTTGGCTAGTTTCGTAGGCAGGTACCAAGAGACCCAGTACTTC. It encodes CASSLASFVGRYQETQYF.